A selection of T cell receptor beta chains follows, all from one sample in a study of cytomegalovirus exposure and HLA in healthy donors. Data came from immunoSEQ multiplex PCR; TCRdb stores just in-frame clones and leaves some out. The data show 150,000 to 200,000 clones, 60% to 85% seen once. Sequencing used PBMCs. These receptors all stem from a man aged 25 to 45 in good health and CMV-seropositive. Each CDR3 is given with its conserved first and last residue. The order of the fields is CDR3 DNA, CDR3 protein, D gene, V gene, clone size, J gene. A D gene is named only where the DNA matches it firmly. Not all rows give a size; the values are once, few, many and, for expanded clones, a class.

TGTGCCAGCAGCCGACTTGCCGACAATGAGCAGTTCTTC	CASSRLADNEQFF	-	TRBV7-2	-	TRBJ2-1
TGTGCCGGCAGCTTGTCTATGGGGGGGGAGGGGGATGAGCAGTTCTTC	CAGSLSMGGEGDEQFF	-	TRBV5-6	-	TRBJ2-1
TGTGCCAGCAGTTATACCGGGGAAGGTGGCTACACCTTC	CASSYTGEGGYTF	-	TRBV6-5	-	TRBJ1-2
TGTGCTAGTGGTTCGGGGGGTGGGGAGACCCAGTACTTC	CASGSGGGETQYF	TRBD2	TRBV12-5	-	TRBJ2-5
TGCGCCAGCAGCATTGGTGGGCCGAACACCGGGGAGCTGTTTTTT	CASSIGGPNTGELFF	-	TRBV10-2	-	TRBJ2-2
TGCGCCAGCAGCCACCCGGGACTTAGCACAGATACGCAGTATTTT	CASSHPGLSTDTQYF	-	TRBV4-1	few	TRBJ2-3
TGTGCCTGGAGGTACAGGGGGCGAACTGAAGCTTTCTTT	CAWRYRGRTEAFF	TRBD1	TRBV30	few	TRBJ1-1
TGTGCCAGCAGCAAACAAGAGAACACTGAAGCTTTCTTT	CASSKQENTEAFF	-	TRBV11-2	-	TRBJ1-1
TGTGCCAGCAGCTGGACTAGCGGGGAAGAGACCCAGTACTTC	CASSWTSGEETQYF	TRBD2	TRBV7-6	-	TRBJ2-5
TGTGCCAGCAGCTTAGGTGCTAGCGGGGGATACACAGATACGCAGTATTTT	CASSLGASGGYTDTQYF	TRBD2	TRBV7-2	-	TRBJ2-3
TGCGCCAGCAGCCAGGCAGGGCGTGGGAATCAGCCCCAGCATTTT	CASSQAGRGNQPQHF	-	TRBV4-1	once	TRBJ1-5
TGTGCCAGCAGCGTGGGGCGGGGGCTCGGCTATGGCTACACCTTC	CASSVGRGLGYGYTF	-	TRBV9	-	TRBJ1-2
TGTGCCAGCAGTGAAGACCGGGGATCACCTCATCAGCCCCAGCATTTT	CASSEDRGSPHQPQHF	-	TRBV6-1	-	TRBJ1-5
TGTGCCAGCAGTGACCCCCGGTTGGACACCGGGGAGCTGTTTTTT	CASSDPRLDTGELFF	-	TRBV2	-	TRBJ2-2
TGCGCCAGCAGCGAGACAGGGGGATCAAGCAATCAGCCCCAGCATTTT	CASSETGGSSNQPQHF	TRBD1	TRBV4-1	-	TRBJ1-5
TGTGCCAGCAGGTTACATCACGGAGTTGATGAAGCTTTCTTT	CASRLHHGVDEAFF	-	TRBV5-5	-	TRBJ1-1
TGTGCCAGCAGACAAAACACTGAAGCTTTCTTT	CASRQNTEAFF	-	TRBV6-6	-	TRBJ1-1
TGTGCCATTTCAGGGACTAGCGGGGGGTCCTACGAGCAGTACTTC	CAISGTSGGSYEQYF	TRBD2	TRBV10-3	once	TRBJ2-7
TGTGCCAGCAGTTACAACAGGTACGAGCAGTACTTC	CASSYNRYEQYF	-	TRBV6-5	-	TRBJ2-7
TGTGCCAGCAGCCAGGGGACGTCTAGCTCTGGGGCCAACGTCCTGACTTTC	CASSQGTSSSGANVLTF	-	TRBV7-3	-	TRBJ2-6
TGTGCCTGGAGTGTAGAGGACTACGAGCAGTACTTC	CAWSVEDYEQYF	-	TRBV30	-	TRBJ2-7
TGTGCCAGCAGGCCGGGGGGAGGGAAGAATAGCAATCAGCCCCAGCATTTT	CASRPGGGKNSNQPQHF	-	TRBV27	few	TRBJ1-5
TGTGCTAGTGGTTGGGACACCGATTCGAACTATGGCTACACCTTC	CASGWDTDSNYGYTF	-	TRBV12-5	-	TRBJ1-2
TGTGCCAGCAGTTTCGGCGGTAGTTACTATGGCTACACCTTC	CASSFGGSYYGYTF	-	TRBV28	-	TRBJ1-2
TGTGCCAGCAGTGAATTGGGCCAAAATGAAAAACTGTTTTTT	CASSELGQNEKLFF	-	TRBV2	-	TRBJ1-4
TGTGCCAGCAGCTGGGCTAGCACAGATACGCAGTATTTT	CASSWASTDTQYF	-	TRBV11-1	-	TRBJ2-3
TGTGCCAGCAGTTTATATCCCGGGACAGGCGTGGATGAAAAACTGTTTTTT	CASSLYPGTGVDEKLFF	TRBD1	TRBV28	few	TRBJ1-4
TGTGCCAGAAGCCCAGATTGGACTAGCGGGGGGAGTAGCACAGATACGCAGTATTTT	CARSPDWTSGGSSTDTQYF	-	TRBV7-5	-	TRBJ2-3
TGTGCCAGCAGTTTAACAGGGGGCACCATTCAGCCCCAGCATTTT	CASSLTGGTIQPQHF	TRBD1	TRBV28	-	TRBJ1-5
TGTGCCAGCAGCGTAACCCGGGACGAGCAGTACTTC	CASSVTRDEQYF	-	TRBV9	-	TRBJ2-7
TGTGCCAGCAGTTTCTACAGGCTAGCGGGGGGAAAAGAGCAGTACTTC	CASSFYRLAGGKEQYF	TRBD2	TRBV28	-	TRBJ2-7
TGTGCCAGCAGCCTTGGGGGGGGGCTCCTGGAGACCCAGTACTTC	CASSLGGGLLETQYF	-	TRBV6-1	-	TRBJ2-5
TGTGCCAGCAGCTTAGAAGGGGACACTGAAGCTTTCTTT	CASSLEGDTEAFF	-	TRBV7-2	-	TRBJ1-1
TGTGCCAGCAGCTTCACAGGGGGGGGAGAGACCCAGTACTTC	CASSFTGGGETQYF	-	TRBV7-7	-	TRBJ2-5
TGTGCCACCAGCAGAGATCCGGGACAGGGATCCACTGAAGCTTTCTTT	CATSRDPGQGSTEAFF	TRBD1	TRBV15	-	TRBJ1-1
TGTGCCAGGTGTTGCGGGGGGGGTGAGCAGTTCTTC	CARCCGGGEQFF	TRBD2	TRBV9	-	TRBJ2-1
TGTGCCAGCAGCTTGATCCAGGGGGAGGCCGCTTTCTTT	CASSLIQGEAAFF	TRBD1	TRBV5-4	once	TRBJ1-1
TGTGCCAGCTCCCCTGTGGCAGGGAAGACTGAAGCTTTCTTT	CASSPVAGKTEAFF	-	TRBV18	-	TRBJ1-1
TGCGCCAGCAGCGCGGGACTAGCGGGGGCCGCCTACGAGCAGTACTTC	CASSAGLAGAAYEQYF	TRBD2	TRBV5-1	-	TRBJ2-7
TGTGCCAGCTCACCACAGGACAGGGGGGATGGCTACACCTTC	CASSPQDRGDGYTF	TRBD1	TRBV18	-	TRBJ1-2
TGTGCCAGCAGGACCTCAGGTCTGGGTAATCAGCCCCAGCATTTT	CASRTSGLGNQPQHF	-	TRBV6-5	-	TRBJ1-5
TGCGCCAGCAGCCCGGGCGCAGGGGGCTCCGGTGAGCAGTTCTTC	CASSPGAGGSGEQFF	TRBD1	TRBV5-1	-	TRBJ2-1
TGTGCCAGCAGCTTTACAGGGCTCGCTTCACCCCTCCACTTT	CASSFTGLASPLHF	-	TRBV7-2	few	TRBJ1-6
TGCGCCAGCAGCCAGGAGACAGGGGGCTCCCACGAGCAGTACTTC	CASSQETGGSHEQYF	TRBD1	TRBV4-1	once	TRBJ2-7
TGTGCCAGCAGCGTAGCTCCGCTGACACAAGAGACCCAGTACTTC	CASSVAPLTQETQYF	-	TRBV9	-	TRBJ2-5
TGTGCCAGCAGTCCAAGCACAGATACGCAGTATTTT	CASSPSTDTQYF	-	TRBV6-6	-	TRBJ2-3
TGTGCCAGCAGTGAAGGTCGGACTAATGAAAAACTGTTTTTT	CASSEGRTNEKLFF	-	TRBV2	-	TRBJ1-4
TGTGCCAGCAGCTTGGACAGGTACAGCTATGGCTACACCTTC	CASSLDRYSYGYTF	-	TRBV5-6	-	TRBJ1-2